This T cell receptor beta chain derives from a study of beta chain features in type 1 diabetes. Turning to the study itself: Age, gender and cell yields were alike across patients and healthy donors.

The CDR3 runs 13 residues. Trimming pared 0 bases from V and 1 base from J, leaving 5 bases between. Germline-derived CDR1 and CDR2 are SGHRS and YFSETQ. The authors reverse transcribed all of the isolated RNA, so sequencing captured expressed TCRB transcripts. Produced via immunoSEQ multiplex PCR; TCRdb's table is partial and in-frame only. The data hold tens of thousands of clones, with around 56% observed a single time. Study-wide results and caveats: TCRB CDR3 length was moderately but significantly reduced in all four CD4+ subsets of Type 1 diabetes patients.

This clone has only a few counts. Its antigen remains unknown. This sequence originates from a woman aged 40 to 55 with type 1 diabetes. The sequencing sample was made of Tregs from blood. The rearrangement links TRBV5-1 to TRBJ2-7; no firm D call. The CDR3: CASSLASSYEQYF. CDR3 coding DNA: TGCGCCAGCAGCTTGGCCAGTTCCTACGAGCAGTACTTC.